Shown below are 4 T cell receptor beta chains from a single sample sequenced in a study of blood T cell repertoires in COVID-19. The assay was immunoSEQ multiplex PCR, and TCRdb's table has in-frame clones only and misses some. The sample carries about 65,000 clones, 90% recorded once. The sequencing sample was made of peripheral blood. All receptors come from a man aged 60 to 69 with acute or convalescent COVID-19.

The chain has TRBV27 and TRBJ1-1; 7 bases line up with TRBD1. V shed 6 bases and J 8 bases; nucleotides not matched to a gene: 6. Germline values: CDR1 MNHEY, CDR2 SMNVEV (reference sequence). The CDR3 is 12 amino acids. CDR3 sequence reads: CASRHNRGEAFF. The CDR3 coding sequence is TGTGCCAGCAGACACAACAGGGGCGAAGCTTTCTTT.

V and J are TRBV5-4 and TRBJ2-7; 7 nucleotides agree with TRBD1. CDR1 is SGHNT and CDR2 is YYREEE in the germline V gene (reference sequence). The CDR3 sequence is 15 residues long. Trimming cost V 6 bases and J 0 bases; bases outside gene matches: 9. CDR3 sequence: CASTQTGSLSYEQYF. Here the CDR3 DNA reads TGTGCCAGCACCCAGACAGGGAGCCTCTCCTACGAGCAGTACTTC.

V is TRBV20-1 and J is TRBJ1-5, with D unclear. The CDR3 sequence is 16 residues long. Germline V gene lookup returns CDR1 DFQATT and CDR2 SNEGSKA (reference sequence). Between the trimmed V and J ends, which lost 3 bases and 0 bases, there was a span of 15 bases. CDR3 DNA sequence: TGCAGTGCTAGTGGGCGGGCAGACTATAGCAATCAGCCCCAGCATTTT. Translated: CSASGRADYSNQPQHF.

V usage is TRBV10-3 and J usage is TRBJ2-7, with D possibly matching TRBD1 (6 bases). Germline CDR1 is ENHRY and CDR2 is SYGVKD. V lost 6 bases, J lost 4 bases, and 13 bases lay in between. CDR3 size: 13 residues. This CDR3 reads CAIRKDSLYEQYF. CDR3 nucleotides: TGTGCCATCAGGAAGGACAGCTTATACGAGCAGTACTTC.